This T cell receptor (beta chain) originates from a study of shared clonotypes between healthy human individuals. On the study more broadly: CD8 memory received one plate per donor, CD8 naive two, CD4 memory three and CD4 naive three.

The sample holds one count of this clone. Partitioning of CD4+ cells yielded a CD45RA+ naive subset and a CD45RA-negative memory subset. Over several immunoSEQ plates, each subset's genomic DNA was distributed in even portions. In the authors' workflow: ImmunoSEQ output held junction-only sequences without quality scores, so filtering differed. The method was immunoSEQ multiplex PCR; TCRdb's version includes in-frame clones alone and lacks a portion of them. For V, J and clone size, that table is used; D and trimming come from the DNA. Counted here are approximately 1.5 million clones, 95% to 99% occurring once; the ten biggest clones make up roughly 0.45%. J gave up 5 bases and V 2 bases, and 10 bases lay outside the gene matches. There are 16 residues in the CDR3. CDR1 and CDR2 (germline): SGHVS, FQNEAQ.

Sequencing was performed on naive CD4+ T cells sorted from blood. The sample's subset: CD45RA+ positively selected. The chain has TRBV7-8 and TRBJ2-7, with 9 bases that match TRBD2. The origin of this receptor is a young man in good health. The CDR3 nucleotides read TGTGCCAGCAGCTTAAACCTCGGACTAGCGAGAAACGAGCAGTACTTC. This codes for CASSLNLGLARNEQYF.